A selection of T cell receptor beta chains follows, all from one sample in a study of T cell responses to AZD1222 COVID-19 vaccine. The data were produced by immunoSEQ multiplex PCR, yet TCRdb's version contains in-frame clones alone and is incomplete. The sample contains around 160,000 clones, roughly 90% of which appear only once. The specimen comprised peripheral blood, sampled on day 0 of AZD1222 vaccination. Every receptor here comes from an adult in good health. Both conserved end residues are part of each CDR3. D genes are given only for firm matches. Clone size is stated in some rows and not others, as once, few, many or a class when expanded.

cdr3_aa: CASRRTGSHGQHF; cdr3_nt: TGTGCCAGCAGACGAACCGGGTCCCACGGCCAGCATTTT; j_call: TRBJ1-5; v_call: TRBV28; clone_size: NA; d_call: NA
cdr3_aa: CASRAGTSGGTDTQYF; cdr3_nt: TGCGCCAGCAGAGCAGGGACTAGCGGGGGCACAGATACGCAGTATTTT; j_call: TRBJ2-3; v_call: TRBV10-1; clone_size: NA; d_call: TRBD2
cdr3_aa: CASSLISGTYEQYF; cdr3_nt: TGTGCCAGCAGCTTGATCAGCGGAACATACGAGCAGTACTTC; j_call: TRBJ2-7; v_call: TRBV7-2; clone_size: NA; d_call: NA
cdr3_aa: CASSLSPRDSIYGYTF; cdr3_nt: TGTGCCAGCAGCTTATCCCCCCGGGACAGCATCTATGGCTACACCTTC; j_call: TRBJ1-2; v_call: TRBV7-9; clone_size: NA; d_call: TRBD1
cdr3_aa: CASSLLPLLRDQPQHF; cdr3_nt: TGTGCCAGCAGTTTATTACCCCTGCTAAGAGATCAGCCCCAGCATTTT; j_call: TRBJ1-5; v_call: TRBV28; clone_size: NA; d_call: NA
cdr3_aa: CASSEWGGQGYNEQFF; cdr3_nt: TGTGCCAGCAGTGAATGGGGGGGACAGGGATACAATGAGCAGTTCTTC; j_call: TRBJ2-1; v_call: TRBV25-1; clone_size: few; d_call: TRBD1
cdr3_aa: CASSLDRGGQPQHF; cdr3_nt: TGTGCCAGCAGCTTAGATAGAGGGGGACAGCCCCAGCATTTT; j_call: TRBJ1-5; v_call: TRBV11-2; clone_size: once; d_call: NA
cdr3_aa: CASSQDWSGGSTYEQYF; cdr3_nt: TGCGCCAGCAGCCAAGACTGGTCCGGGGGGTCCACCTACGAGCAGTACTTC; j_call: TRBJ2-7; v_call: TRBV4-3; clone_size: NA; d_call: TRBD2
cdr3_aa: CASRSSVGEAFF; cdr3_nt: TGTGCCAGCAGATCCTCCGTGGGTGAAGCTTTCTTT; j_call: TRBJ1-1; v_call: TRBV28; clone_size: NA; d_call: NA
cdr3_aa: CASSHGQTTGELFF; cdr3_nt: TGTGCCAGCAGCCACGGACAGACCACCGGGGAGCTGTTTTTT; j_call: TRBJ2-2; v_call: TRBV11-2; clone_size: medium-sized; d_call: NA
cdr3_aa: CASSRRDRGWAEAFF; cdr3_nt: TGTGCCAGCAGCCGCCGGGACAGGGGGTGGGCTGAAGCTTTCTTT; j_call: TRBJ1-1; v_call: TRBV11-3; clone_size: once; d_call: TRBD1
cdr3_aa: CASSSRDRDGYEQYF; cdr3_nt: TGTGCCAGCAGCTCCAGGGACCGGGATGGTTACGAGCAGTACTTC; j_call: TRBJ2-7; v_call: TRBV7-9; clone_size: once; d_call: NA
cdr3_aa: CASSYDGEDYGYTF; cdr3_nt: TGTGCCAGCAGTTACGACGGGGAGGACTATGGCTACACCTTC; j_call: TRBJ1-2; v_call: TRBV6-2/TRBV6-3; clone_size: NA; d_call: NA
cdr3_aa: CASSDRAYEQYF; cdr3_nt: TGTGCCAGTTCAGACAGAGCCTACGAGCAGTACTTC; j_call: TRBJ2-7; v_call: TRBV19; clone_size: NA; d_call: NA
cdr3_aa: CASSFDTSGVYNEQFF; cdr3_nt: TGTGCCAGCAGCTTTGATACTAGCGGGGTCTACAATGAGCAGTTCTTC; j_call: TRBJ2-1; v_call: TRBV7-2; clone_size: once; d_call: TRBD2
cdr3_aa: CASSLIGLQNTEAFF; cdr3_nt: TGTGCCAGCAGCTTAATTGGCCTTCAGAACACTGAAGCTTTCTTT; j_call: TRBJ1-1; v_call: TRBV7-9; clone_size: NA; d_call: NA
cdr3_aa: CASSQGTEGRPQHF; cdr3_nt: TGCGCCAGCAGCCAAGGGACAGAAGGTCGGCCCCAGCATTTT; j_call: TRBJ1-5; v_call: TRBV4-3; clone_size: NA; d_call: NA
cdr3_aa: CASSIQGGRRSPLHF; cdr3_nt: TGTGCCAGCAGCATCCAAGGGGGCCGACGCTCACCCCTCCACTTT; j_call: TRBJ1-6; v_call: TRBV27; clone_size: NA; d_call: TRBD1
cdr3_aa: CASSLSADGTEAFF; cdr3_nt: TGTGCCAGCAGCCTCTCGGCGGATGGGACTGAAGCTTTCTTT; j_call: TRBJ1-1; v_call: TRBV3-1/TRBV3-2; clone_size: NA; d_call: NA
cdr3_aa: CASSQGLLSGAYNEQFF; cdr3_nt: TGCGCCAGCAGCCAAGGTCTACTTAGTGGGGCCTACAATGAGCAGTTCTTC; j_call: TRBJ2-1; v_call: TRBV4-3; clone_size: NA; d_call: NA
cdr3_aa: CASSHGGSSTDTQYF; cdr3_nt: TGCGCCAGCAGCCACGGCGGGAGCAGCACAGATACGCAGTATTTT; j_call: TRBJ2-3; v_call: TRBV4-3; clone_size: NA; d_call: TRBD2
cdr3_aa: CASSPLRGRAEAFF; cdr3_nt: TGTGCCAGCAGTCCCCTCCGGGGCAGAGCTGAAGCTTTCTTT; j_call: TRBJ1-1; v_call: TRBV28; clone_size: NA; d_call: NA
cdr3_aa: CASSVDSYEQYF; cdr3_nt: TGTGCCAGCAGCGTCGACTCCTACGAGCAGTACTTC; j_call: TRBJ2-7; v_call: TRBV9; clone_size: NA; d_call: NA
cdr3_aa: CASSLVGLNTEAFF; cdr3_nt: TGTGCCAGCTCCCTCGTGGGCTTGAACACTGAAGCTTTCTTT; j_call: TRBJ1-1; v_call: TRBV18; clone_size: NA; d_call: NA
cdr3_aa: CASSLDPVASGNTIYF; cdr3_nt: TGTGCCAGCAGCTTAGATCCGGTTGCCTCTGGAAACACCATATATTTT; j_call: TRBJ1-3; v_call: TRBV7-2; clone_size: NA; d_call: NA
cdr3_aa: CASTNSGGPNTGELFF; cdr3_nt: TGCGCCAGCACCAATAGCGGGGGCCCTAACACCGGGGAGCTGTTTTTT; j_call: TRBJ2-2; v_call: TRBV5-1; clone_size: NA; d_call: TRBD2
cdr3_aa: CASSPQDRAREAFF; cdr3_nt: TGTGCCAGCAGCCCCCAAGACAGGGCCCGGGAAGCTTTCTTT; j_call: TRBJ1-1; v_call: TRBV7-8; clone_size: NA; d_call: TRBD1
cdr3_aa: CASSPSNTEAFF; cdr3_nt: TGCGCCAGCAGCCCGTCGAACACTGAAGCTTTCTTT; j_call: TRBJ1-1; v_call: TRBV4-3; clone_size: few; d_call: NA
cdr3_aa: CASRLGQGAGYTF; cdr3_nt: TGTGCCAGCAGACTGGGACAGGGAGCTGGCTACACCTTC; j_call: TRBJ1-2; v_call: TRBV7-2; clone_size: NA; d_call: TRBD1
cdr3_aa: CASSQESGFTGELFF; cdr3_nt: TGTGCCAGCAGCCAAGAATCCGGATTCACCGGGGAGCTGTTTTTT; j_call: TRBJ2-2; v_call: TRBV4-2; clone_size: few; d_call: NA
cdr3_aa: CASASGSYNEQFF; cdr3_nt: TGTGCCAGCGCGTCCGGCAGCTACAATGAGCAGTTCTTC; j_call: TRBJ2-1; v_call: TRBV7-9; clone_size: once; d_call: NA
cdr3_aa: CASSAGTSFFSTDTQYF; cdr3_nt: TGTGCCAGTAGTGCCGGGACTAGCTTCTTCAGCACAGATACGCAGTATTTT; j_call: TRBJ2-3; v_call: TRBV19; clone_size: NA; d_call: TRBD2
cdr3_aa: CASSVGGTEAFF; cdr3_nt: TGTGCCAGTTCAGTCGGGGGCACTGAAGCTTTCTTT; j_call: TRBJ1-1; v_call: TRBV18; clone_size: once; d_call: NA
cdr3_aa: CASSSGHYEQYF; cdr3_nt: TGCGCCAGCAGCTCGGGACACTACGAGCAGTACTTC; j_call: TRBJ2-7; v_call: TRBV5-1; clone_size: NA; d_call: NA
cdr3_aa: CASSPEGFSYEQYF; cdr3_nt: TGTGCCAGCAGCCCCGAAGGATTCTCCTACGAGCAGTACTTC; j_call: TRBJ2-7; v_call: TRBV11-3; clone_size: NA; d_call: NA
cdr3_aa: CASSSDRGLLHEQYF; cdr3_nt: TGTGCCAGCAGTTCGGACAGGGGGCTTCTCCACGAGCAGTACTTC; j_call: TRBJ2-7; v_call: TRBV28; clone_size: NA; d_call: TRBD1
cdr3_aa: CASMPGTGERETQYF; cdr3_nt: TGTGCCAGCATGCCTGGGACAGGGGAGCGGGAGACCCAGTACTTC; j_call: TRBJ2-5; v_call: TRBV11-3; clone_size: NA; d_call: TRBD1
cdr3_aa: CASSLATGGTEAFF; cdr3_nt: TGTGCCAGCAGCTTAGCGACAGGGGGGACTGAAGCTTTCTTT; j_call: TRBJ1-1; v_call: TRBV7-2; clone_size: NA; d_call: TRBD1
cdr3_aa: CASSFSGGLTEAFF; cdr3_nt: TGTGCCAGCAGCTTTTCAGGGGGCCTCACTGAAGCTTTCTTT; j_call: TRBJ1-1; v_call: TRBV5-6; clone_size: NA; d_call: TRBD1
cdr3_aa: CASSYRQVSTEAFF; cdr3_nt: TGTGCCAGCAGTTACCGACAGGTGTCGACTGAAGCTTTCTTT; j_call: TRBJ1-1; v_call: TRBV6-5; clone_size: NA; d_call: NA
cdr3_aa: CAWSGYRASSGNTIYF; cdr3_nt: TGTGCCTGGAGTGGATACAGGGCCTCCTCTGGAAACACCATATATTTT; j_call: TRBJ1-3; v_call: TRBV30; clone_size: NA; d_call: NA
cdr3_aa: CASSDPGSGNTIYF; cdr3_nt: TGTGCCAGCAGTGACCCGGGCTCTGGAAACACCATATATTTT; j_call: TRBJ1-3; v_call: TRBV2; clone_size: NA; d_call: NA
cdr3_aa: CASSLTGYGRYGYTF; cdr3_nt: TGCGCCAGCAGCCTGACAGGGTATGGAAGGTATGGCTACACCTTC; j_call: TRBJ1-2; v_call: TRBV5-1; clone_size: NA; d_call: TRBD1
cdr3_aa: CASSPAGGGELFF; cdr3_nt: TGTGCCAGCAGCCCCGCCGGGGGAGGCGAGTTGTTCTTC; j_call: TRBJ2-1; v_call: TRBV7-3; clone_size: NA; d_call: NA
cdr3_aa: CASSTLPGGSGTDTQYF; cdr3_nt: TGTGCCAGCTCAACCCTTCCTGGCGGGAGCGGCACAGATACGCAGTATTTT; j_call: TRBJ2-3; v_call: TRBV18; clone_size: NA; d_call: TRBD2
cdr3_aa: CASSLQNYEQYF; cdr3_nt: TGTGCCAGCAGTTTACAGAACTACGAGCAGTACTTC; j_call: TRBJ2-7; v_call: TRBV28; clone_size: NA; d_call: NA
cdr3_aa: CASSRKQNTEAFF; cdr3_nt: TGTGCCAGCTCACGAAAGCAAAATACTGAAGCTTTCTTT; j_call: TRBJ1-1; v_call: TRBV18; clone_size: NA; d_call: NA
cdr3_aa: CASSLMGEAGDEQYF; cdr3_nt: TGTGCCAGCAGTTTAATGGGCGAAGCGGGAGACGAGCAGTACTTC; j_call: TRBJ2-7; v_call: TRBV28; clone_size: NA; d_call: TRBD2
cdr3_aa: CASSLAGQANEKLFF; cdr3_nt: TGTGCCAGCAGCTTAGCGGGACAGGCTAATGAAAAACTGTTTTTT; j_call: TRBJ1-4; v_call: TRBV7-2; clone_size: once; d_call: TRBD1
cdr3_aa: CAWSGRDRGQPQHF; cdr3_nt: TGTGCCTGGAGTGGCCGGGACAGGGGCCAGCCCCAGCATTTT; j_call: TRBJ1-5; v_call: TRBV30; clone_size: NA; d_call: TRBD1
cdr3_aa: CASSESWTGGEEQYF; cdr3_nt: TGTGCCAGCAGTGAATCCTGGACAGGGGGCGAAGAGCAGTACTTC; j_call: TRBJ2-7; v_call: TRBV2; clone_size: NA; d_call: TRBD1
cdr3_aa: CASSPGLAGAGDTQYF; cdr3_nt: TGTGCCAGCAGCCCGGGACTAGCGGGGGCGGGGGATACGCAGTATTTT; j_call: TRBJ2-3; v_call: TRBV7-7; clone_size: once; d_call: TRBD2
cdr3_aa: CASSQGEGVNQPQHF; cdr3_nt: TGCGCCAGCAGCCAAGGGGAGGGGGTTAATCAGCCCCAGCATTTT; j_call: TRBJ1-5; v_call: TRBV4-3; clone_size: few; d_call: NA
cdr3_aa: CASSPRGPDTGELFF; cdr3_nt: TGTGCCAGCAGCCCCAGGGGGCCTGACACCGGGGAGCTGTTTTTT; j_call: TRBJ2-2; v_call: TRBV7-2; clone_size: NA; d_call: TRBD1
cdr3_aa: CASSLEGVRSGELFF; cdr3_nt: TGTGCCAGCAGCTTGGAAGGGGTCCGGTCCGGGGAGCTGTTTTTT; j_call: TRBJ2-2; v_call: TRBV5-5; clone_size: NA; d_call: NA
cdr3_aa: CASSLVGGAGFGSPLHF; cdr3_nt: TGTGCCAGCAGCTTAGTTGGAGGAGCAGGGTTCGGGTCACCCCTCCACTTT; j_call: TRBJ1-6; v_call: TRBV7-2; clone_size: NA; d_call: NA